These 20 T cell receptor beta chains were all obtained from the same sample, sequenced in a study of OX40 agonist ivuxolimab in advanced cancers. The method was immunoSEQ multiplex PCR; TCRdb's version includes in-frame clones alone and lacks a portion of them. The table has some 60,000 clones, under 95% seen once. This sample comprised CD4+ or CD8+ T cells sorted from blood, obtained in a trial of the OX40 agonist ivuxolimab. The receptors stem from an adult with an advanced solid tumor such as melanoma, head and neck, liver or kidney cancer.

The rearrangement joins TRBV28 to TRBJ1-3; D call uncertain. This CDR3 has 13 residues. CDR1 MDHEN and CDR2 SYDVKM come from the germline V gene. V lost 7 bases, J lost 2 bases, and 9 bases lay in between. The CDR3 reads CASTLDPGNTIYF. Here the CDR3 DNA reads TGTGCCAGCACCCTCGACCCTGGAAACACCATATATTTT. Supplemented by reference TRBV28 and TRBJ1-3, the full variable domain reads DVKVTQSSRYLVKRTGEKVFLECVQDMDHENMFWYRQDPGLGLRLIYFSYDVKMKEKGDIPEGYSVSREKKERFSLILESASTNQTSMYLCASTLDPGNTIYFGEGSWLTVV.

J is TRBJ1-2 and V is TRBV11-2, with D perhaps TRBD1 (6 bases). Per germline, CDR1 SGHAT and CDR2 FQNNGV. The CDR3 totals 15 residues. The V end was cut by 1 base, the J end by 7 bases, with 16 bases between. The CDR3 loop reads CASSLGLSGASGYTF. CDR3 nucleotide sequence: TGTGCCAGCAGCTTAGGATTGTCGGGGGCTAGTGGCTACACCTTC.

V gene TRBV7-9 combines with J gene TRBJ1-1; TRBD1 is a possible D gene (5 bases). Germline V gene sequence: CDR1 SEHNR, CDR2 FQNEAQ (reference sequence). CDR3 length equals 14 residues. V was pared by 1 base and J by 8 bases, with 14 bases between. CDR3 loop: CASSLGGSGPEAFF. The CDR3 region has the DNA TGTGCCAGCAGCTTAGGAGGGTCGGGGCCGGAAGCTTTCTTT.

V and J are TRBV5-1 and TRBJ2-1, with 7 bases lining up with TRBD1. V gave up 4 bases and J gave up 7 bases; unmatched junction bases: 11. Per the germline V gene, CDR1 is SGHRS and CDR2 is YFSETQ. The CDR3 sequence is 15 residues long. CDR3 in DNA: TGCGCCAGCAGCCCATTCCGGGACAGTTCAAATGAGCAGTTCTTC. This codes for CASSPFRDSSNEQFF.

The chain carries TRBV19 and TRBJ2-3; 7 bases are a match to TRBD1. The germline V gene has CDR1 LNHDA and CDR2 SQIVND (reference sequence). J was trimmed by 5 bases and V by 8 bases; bases with no gene match: 7. The CDR3 extends over 13 amino acids. CDR3: CASATNRGDTQYF. CDR3 DNA sequence: TGTGCCAGTGCCACCAACAGGGGAGATACGCAGTATTTT.

The rearrangement uses TRBV30 and TRBJ1-5, with D unclear. CDR3 size: 13 residues. V lost 2 bases and J 5 bases, leaving 10 bases between the germline ends. Looked up from germline, CDR1 is GTSNPN and CDR2 is SVGIG (reference sequence). The DNA for the CDR3 is TGTGCCTGGAGTAAAAGAACTTATCAGCCCCAGCATTTT. Translating gives CAWSKRTYQPQHF.

The CDR3 DNA reads as TGTGCCAGTAGTATAGCCACAGGACCCTCCTACGAGCAGTACTTC. Translating gives CASSIATGPSYEQYF. The chain couples TRBV19 to TRBJ2-7; possible D gene TRBD1, 5 bases. The germline gives CDR1 LNHDA, CDR2 SQIVND (reference sequence). This CDR3 has 15 amino acids. V gave up 1 base and J gave up 0 bases, with 10 bases separating them.

The rearrangement uses TRBV4-1 and TRBJ2-5; TRBD1 agrees at 7 bases. This CDR3 is 13 amino acids long. Trimming removed 5 bases from V and 2 bases from J; junction bases left unmatched: 2. Looked up from germline, CDR1 is MGHRA and CDR2 is YSYEKL. The chain's CDR3 is CASSKTGQETQYF. The CDR3 region has the DNA TGCGCCAGCAGCAAGACAGGGCAAGAGACCCAGTACTTC.

This chain links TRBV2 with TRBJ2-7; 8 positions agree with TRBD2. CDR1 and CDR2 from the germline V gene are SNHLY and FYNNEI. V shed 7 bases, J shed 3 bases, and the junction held 8 bases outside the gene matches. The CDR3 is 14 amino acids. CDR3: CASIRWRGDYEQYF. The DNA for the CDR3 is TGTGCCAGCATCCGCTGGCGGGGGGACTACGAGCAGTACTTC. Variable domain in full (rest from reference TRBV2 and TRBJ2-7): EPEVTQTPSHQVTQMGQEVILRCVPISNHLYFYWYRQILGQKVEFLVSFYNNEISEKSEIFDDQFSVERPDGSNFTLKIRSTKLEDSAMYFCASIRWRGDYEQYFGPGTRLTVT.

The chain employs TRBV29-1 and TRBJ2-5, with D possibly being TRBD1 (7 bases). Germline V lookup: CDR1 SQVTM, CDR2 ANQGSEA. The V end lost 5 bases, the J end lost 4 bases, and 11 bases lay between the germline ends. The CDR3 loop spans 12 amino acids. This CDR3 reads CSVRQGGETQYF. CDR3 sequence (DNA): TGCAGCGTTCGACAGGGAGGAGAGACCCAGTACTTC.

This sequence joins TRBV27 and TRBJ2-7; TRBD2 is a possible D gene (7 bases). Trimming shortened V by 7 bases and J by 4 bases, and 17 bases separated the two germline ends. The CDR3 has 14 amino acids. Germline V lookup: CDR1 MNHEY, CDR2 SMNVEV (reference sequence). The CDR3 sequence: CASTPGRGSYEQYF. The CDR3 DNA reads TGTGCCAGCACCCCGGGGAGGGGGTCGTACGAGCAGTACTTC.

The chain combines TRBV11-2 with TRBJ2-1; 8 positions agree with TRBD2. Looked up from germline, CDR1 is SGHAT and CDR2 is FQNNGV. The CDR3 runs 12 residues. Trimming at V came to 6 bases and at J to 8 bases, leaving 3 bases not matched to a gene. Here the CDR3 DNA reads TGTGCCAGCAGATTACTAGCGGATGAGCAGTTCTTC. Protein: CASRLLADEQFF.

The chain has TRBV6-8 and TRBJ1-1; D is undetermined. V was cut by 6 bases and J by 4 bases, with 15 bases left in between. The CDR3 runs 14 residues. Germline CDR1 MNHGY, CDR2 SAAAGT. The CDR3 DNA reads as TGTGCCAGCAGCCCCGGAGCATGGACCACTGAAGCTTTCTTT. It yields the protein CASSPGAWTTEAFF.

The chain uses TRBV10-1 and TRBJ2-7; 7 nucleotides align to TRBD1. CDR3 length: 14 residues. Germline CDR1 is WNHNN and CDR2 is SYGVQD (reference sequence). Trimming removed 1 base from V and 2 bases from J; junction bases left unmatched: 2. CDR3 in amino acids: CASSELTGAYEQYF. The CDR3 coding sequence is TGCGCCAGCAGTGAGTTAACAGGGGCCTACGAGCAGTACTTC.

The V gene is TRBV19, the J gene TRBJ2-2; D might be TRBD1 (6 bases). The CDR3 sequence is 15 residues long. Trimming took 4 bases from V and 1 from J, leaving 10 bases between them. The germline CDR1 and CDR2 sequences are LNHDA and SQIVND (reference sequence). CDR3 in amino acids: CASSKPGVNTGELFF. CDR3 nucleotides: TGTGCCAGTAGTAAACCAGGGGTGAACACCGGGGAGCTGTTTTTT.

The chain uses TRBV19 and TRBJ1-5; D is unresolved. Germline CDR1 and CDR2: LNHDA and SQIVND (reference sequence). With 5 bases removed from V and 2 bases from J, the gap between germline ends came to 7 bases. The CDR3 is 13 amino acids. Here the CDR3 DNA reads TGTGCCAGTAGTTGGCAGGGCAATCAGCCCCAGCATTTT. Protein product: CASSWQGNQPQHF.

The V and J genes are TRBV4-3 and TRBJ1-2; D not resolved. In germline, CDR1 is LGHNA, CDR2 YSLEER. The CDR3 is made up of 15 amino acids. Deletions cut 0 bases from V and 7 bases from J, with 15 bases between. The DNA of the CDR3 is TGCGCCAGCAGCCAAGAAGTCAGGTTTCCGGTTGGCTACACCTTC. Its translation: CASSQEVRFPVGYTF.

The rearrangement uses TRBV28 and TRBJ2-1; 12 bases align to TRBD2. The V gene end was trimmed by 4 bases and the J gene end by 7 bases; junction bases not matched to a gene: 5. The germline CDR1 and CDR2 sequences are MDHEN and SYDVKM. The CDR3 totals 15 residues. CDR3 amino acids: CASSSETSGRNEQFF. The CDR3 DNA reads as TGTGCCAGCAGTTCCGAGACTAGCGGGAGAAATGAGCAGTTCTTC.

V and J are TRBV5-6 and TRBJ2-5; D call uncertain. Per the germline V gene, CDR1 is SGHDT and CDR2 is YYEEEE. V lost 2 bases to trimming and J lost 4 bases, with 3 bases between them. The CDR3 covers 11 residues. CDR3 sequence (DNA): TGTGCCAGCAGCTTCGGAGAGACCCAGTACTTC. It translates to CASSFGETQYF.

The chain has TRBV7-8 and TRBJ2-3; 7 bases are a match to TRBD2. Germline V lookup: CDR1 SGHVS, CDR2 FQNEAQ. This CDR3 region has 16 residues. J gave up 4 bases and V 1 base, and 8 bases lay outside the gene matches. The CDR3, as DNA: TGTGCCAGCAGCTTAGGGGTCGGGCGGGAGTCAGATACGCAGTATTTT. Protein: CASSLGVGRESDTQYF.